This T cell receptor (beta chain) emerged from a study of OX40 agonist ivuxolimab in advanced cancers. Trimming removed 6 bases from V and 6 bases from J, with 17 bases in between. The V gene's germline CDR1 is MNHEY and CDR2 SVGAGI. This CDR3 spans 14 amino acids. The repertoire was sequenced with immunoSEQ multiplex PCR; TCRdb's copy has only in-frame clones and lacks some. Of about 41,000 clones in the sample, about 78% were seen once. The rearrangement uses TRBV6-5 and TRBJ1-2; tentatively, D is TRBD1 (6 bases). The sequences come from CD4+ or CD8+ T cells sorted from blood, collected in a trial of the OX40 agonist ivuxolimab. This clonotype originated in an adult with an advanced solid tumor such as melanoma, head and neck, liver or kidney cancer. In nucleotides, the CDR3 is TGTGCCAGCAGGCCCCTCGTCGGGGGGCATGGCTACACCTTC. It codes for CASRPLVGGHGYTF.